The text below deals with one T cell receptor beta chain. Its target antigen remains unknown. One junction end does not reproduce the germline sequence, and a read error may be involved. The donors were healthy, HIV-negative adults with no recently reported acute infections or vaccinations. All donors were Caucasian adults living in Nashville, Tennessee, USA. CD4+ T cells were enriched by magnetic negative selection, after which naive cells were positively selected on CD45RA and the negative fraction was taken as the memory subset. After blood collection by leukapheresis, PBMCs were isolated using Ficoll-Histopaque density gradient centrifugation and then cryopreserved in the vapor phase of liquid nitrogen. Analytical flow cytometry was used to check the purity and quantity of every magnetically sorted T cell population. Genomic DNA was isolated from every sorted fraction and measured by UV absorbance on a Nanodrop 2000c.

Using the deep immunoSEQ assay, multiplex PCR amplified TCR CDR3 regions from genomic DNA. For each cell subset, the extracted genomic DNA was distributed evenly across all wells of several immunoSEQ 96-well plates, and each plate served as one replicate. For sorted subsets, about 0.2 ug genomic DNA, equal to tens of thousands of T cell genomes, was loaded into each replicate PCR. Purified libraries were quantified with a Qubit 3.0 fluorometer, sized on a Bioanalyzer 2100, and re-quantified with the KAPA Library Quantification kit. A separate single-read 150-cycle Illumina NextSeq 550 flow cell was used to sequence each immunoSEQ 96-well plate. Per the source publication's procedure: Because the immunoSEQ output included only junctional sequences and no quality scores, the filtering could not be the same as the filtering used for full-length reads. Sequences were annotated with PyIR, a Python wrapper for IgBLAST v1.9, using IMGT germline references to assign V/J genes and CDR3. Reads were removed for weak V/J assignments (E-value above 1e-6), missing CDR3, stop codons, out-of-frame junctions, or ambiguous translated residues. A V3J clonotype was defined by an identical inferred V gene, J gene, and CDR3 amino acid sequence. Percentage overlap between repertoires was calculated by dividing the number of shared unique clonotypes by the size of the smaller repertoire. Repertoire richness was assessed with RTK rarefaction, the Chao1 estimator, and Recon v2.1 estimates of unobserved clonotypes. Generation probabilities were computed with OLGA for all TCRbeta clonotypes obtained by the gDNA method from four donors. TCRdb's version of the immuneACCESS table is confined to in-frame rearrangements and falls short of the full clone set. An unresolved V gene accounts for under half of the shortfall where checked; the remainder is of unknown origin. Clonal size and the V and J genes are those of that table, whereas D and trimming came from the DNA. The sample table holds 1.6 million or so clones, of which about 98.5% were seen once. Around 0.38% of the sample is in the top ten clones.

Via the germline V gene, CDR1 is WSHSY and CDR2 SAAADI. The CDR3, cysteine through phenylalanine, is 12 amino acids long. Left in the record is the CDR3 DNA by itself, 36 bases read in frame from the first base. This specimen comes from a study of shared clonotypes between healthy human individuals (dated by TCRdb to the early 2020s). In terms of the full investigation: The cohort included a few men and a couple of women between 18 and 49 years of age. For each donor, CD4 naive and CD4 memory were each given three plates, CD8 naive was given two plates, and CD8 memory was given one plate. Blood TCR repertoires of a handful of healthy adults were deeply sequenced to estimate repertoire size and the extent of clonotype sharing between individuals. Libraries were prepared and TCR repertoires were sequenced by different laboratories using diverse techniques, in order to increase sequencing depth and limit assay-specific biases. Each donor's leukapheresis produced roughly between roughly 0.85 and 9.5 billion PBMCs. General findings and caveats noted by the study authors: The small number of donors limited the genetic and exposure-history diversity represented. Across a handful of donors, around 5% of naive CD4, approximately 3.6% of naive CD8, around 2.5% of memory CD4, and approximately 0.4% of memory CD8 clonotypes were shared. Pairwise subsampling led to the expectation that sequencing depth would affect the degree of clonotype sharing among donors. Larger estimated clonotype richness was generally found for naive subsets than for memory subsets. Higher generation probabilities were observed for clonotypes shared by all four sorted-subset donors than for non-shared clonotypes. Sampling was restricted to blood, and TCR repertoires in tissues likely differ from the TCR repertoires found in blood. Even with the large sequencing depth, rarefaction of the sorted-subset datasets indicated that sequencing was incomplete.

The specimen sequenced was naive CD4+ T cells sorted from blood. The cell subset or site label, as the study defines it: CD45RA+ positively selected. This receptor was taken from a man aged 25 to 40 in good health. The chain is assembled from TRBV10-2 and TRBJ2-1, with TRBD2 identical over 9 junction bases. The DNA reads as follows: TGCGCCAGCAGTTATATAGCGGGAGATCTACTCTTC. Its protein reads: CASSYIAGDLLF.